This entry describes one T cell receptor beta chain. Its antigen is as yet unknown. This sample was taken from a study of T cells expressing NK-cell markers. Study-wide context: All TCR beta repertoires analysed originated from sorted CD3+CD56+NKG2C+, CD3+CD56+NKG2C- and CD3+CD56-NKG2C+ T cells. Eight donors were sequenced, seven testing HCMV-seropositive and one testing seronegative. Whole-study results and caveats: About 1.0-8% of CD8+ T cells in about six donors belonged to dominant NKG2C+ clonotypes.

The germline V gene encodes CDR1 SQVTM and CDR2 ANQGSEA. The CDR3 spans 17 residues. UMIs were included in TCR beta cDNA generated by 5'RACE template switching. TCRdb reprocessed the 5' RACE reads, with one entry per CDR3 protein and no DNA. Its table lists around 140,000 distinct CDR3 sequences. The TCR was taken from a man aged 18 to 29 in good health. Source material: blood T cells: a sorted CD56 or NKG2C T cell subset, CD4+ or CD8+ T cells, or bulk PBMC T cells (not recorded which). The chain has TRBV29-1 and TRBJ2-1; TCRdb's D call, TRBD2, is unchecked because there is no DNA. This CDR3 reads CSVEGLAGVVGVGEQFF.